The present entry profiles one T cell receptor (beta chain) with its context. Libraries were prepared by immunoSEQ multiplex PCR; TCRdb keeps only in-frame clonotypes and omits some of them. Of about 480,000 clones in the sample, approximately 90% were seen once. The record originates from a study of blood T cell repertoires in COVID-19. As for the study in general: T cells, B-cell-depleted T cells, or PBMCs supplied cDNA or gDNA.

V was cut by 3 bases and J by 9 bases, with 11 bases left in between. The CDR3 contains 12 residues. This receptor was identified in a woman between 55 and 75 years old who had recovered from COVID-19. This chain connects TRBV12-3 or TRBV12-4 to TRBJ1-1, with a possible D match to TRBD1 (5 bases). The sequenced sample was PBMCs or T cells enriched from blood (not recorded which). CDR3 sequence: CASSFWGRQAFF. The CDR3 DNA follows: TGTGCCAGCAGTTTCTGGGGCAGACAAGCTTTCTTT.